This TCR beta chain was recovered during a study of shared clonotypes between healthy human individuals. CD8 cells regarded as naive lacked CD45RO, were positively chosen for CCR7, and omitted terminally differentiated effector memory CD45RA+ cells. Each of the donors was a healthy adult who was HIV-negative and had not had a recent acute infection or vaccination. Per the authors' pipeline: Junction-only sequences without quality scores came from ImmunoSEQ, so filtering differed. Sequencing used immunoSEQ multiplex PCR; TCRdb keeps in-frame clones, though not all of them. V, J and clone size reflect that table, while D and trimming were determined from the DNA. The top ten clones hold about 0.12% of a sample with hundreds of thousands of clones, roughly 95% of them seen once. Study-wide findings and caveats: All-four-donor shared clonotypes had higher generation probabilities than non-shared clonotypes did. Naive subsets generally exceeded memory subsets in estimated richness.

Turning to this clone: Its antigen is not identified.

V was clipped by 1 base and J by 8 bases, with 17 bases between them. The length of the CDR3 is 15 residues. Germline V gives CDR1 LNHDA, CDR2 SQIVND (reference sequence). This TCR derives from a woman in her thirties in good health. V is TRBV19 and J is TRBJ1-2; no clear D. What was sequenced was naive CD8+ T cells sorted from blood. The CDR3 reads CASSIVVSLGRGYTF. The DNA of the CDR3 is TGTGCCAGTAGTATAGTGGTATCGTTAGGACGCGGCTACACCTTC.